The entry below describes one T cell receptor beta chain. What it binds is not known. This sample was included in a study of cytomegalovirus exposure and HLA in healthy donors. Overall study: Of all 400 or so donors who were genotyped, roughly 83% belonged to the Caucasian-associated ancestry cluster. The study, taken as a whole, reports: Among the sequence variants, a highly shared cluster was likely an artifact of sequencing.

The CDR3 is made up of 11 amino acids. Trimming removed 6 bases from V and 8 bases from J, with 10 bases in between. Germline lookup yields CDR1 SGHVS and CDR2 FQNEAQ. Although they were nominally healthy when sampled, donors likely had unrecorded immune exposures. PCR amplification relied on 60 Vbeta primers (plus 13 Jbeta primers). Data came from immunoSEQ multiplex PCR; TCRdb stores just in-frame clones and leaves some out. Found here are some 170,000 clones, 81% of them singletons; the top ten hold around 4.7%. The V and J genes are TRBV7-8 and TRBJ1-2; D is possibly TRBD1 (5 bases). Sequences were obtained from PBMCs. The receptor was derived from a woman younger than 35 in good health and CMV-seropositive. CDR3 bases: TGTGCCAGCAGTCAGGGAACAGGCTACACCTTC. The encoded protein is CASSQGTGYTF.